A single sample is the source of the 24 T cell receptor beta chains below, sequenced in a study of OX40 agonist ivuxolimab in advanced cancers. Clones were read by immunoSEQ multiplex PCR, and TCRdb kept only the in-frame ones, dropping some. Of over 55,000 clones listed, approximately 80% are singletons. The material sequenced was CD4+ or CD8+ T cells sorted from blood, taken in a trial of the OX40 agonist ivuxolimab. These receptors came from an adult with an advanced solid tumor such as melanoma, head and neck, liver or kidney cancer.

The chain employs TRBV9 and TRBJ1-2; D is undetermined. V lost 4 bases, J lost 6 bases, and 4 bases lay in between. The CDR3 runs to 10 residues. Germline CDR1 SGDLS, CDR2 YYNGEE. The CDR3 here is CASSPNGYTF. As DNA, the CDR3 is TGTGCCAGCAGCCCCAATGGCTACACCTTC.

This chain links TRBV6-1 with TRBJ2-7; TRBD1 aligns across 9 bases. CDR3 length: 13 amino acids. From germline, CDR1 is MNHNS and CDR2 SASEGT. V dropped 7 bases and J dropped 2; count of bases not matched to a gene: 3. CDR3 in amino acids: CASKRTGAYEQYV. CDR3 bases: TGTGCCAGCAAAAGGACAGGGGCCTACGAGCAGTACGTC.

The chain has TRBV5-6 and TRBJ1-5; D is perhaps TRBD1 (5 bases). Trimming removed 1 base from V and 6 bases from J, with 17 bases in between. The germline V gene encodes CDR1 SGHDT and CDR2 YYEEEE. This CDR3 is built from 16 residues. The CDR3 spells CASSLRVFQGVQPQHF. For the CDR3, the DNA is TGTGCCAGCAGCTTGAGGGTATTCCAGGGAGTTCAGCCCCAGCATTTT.

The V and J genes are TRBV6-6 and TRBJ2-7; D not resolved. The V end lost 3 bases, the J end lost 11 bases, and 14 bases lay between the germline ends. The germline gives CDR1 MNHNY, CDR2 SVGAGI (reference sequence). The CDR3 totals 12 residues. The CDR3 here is CASSYVGNCKYV. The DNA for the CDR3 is TGTGCCAGCAGTTATGTGGGGAATTGTAAGTACGTC.

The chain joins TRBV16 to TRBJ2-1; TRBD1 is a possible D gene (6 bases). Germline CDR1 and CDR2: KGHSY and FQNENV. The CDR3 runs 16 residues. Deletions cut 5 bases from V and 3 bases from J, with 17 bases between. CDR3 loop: CASSAPHRVIYNEQFF. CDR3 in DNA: TGTGCCAGCAGCGCACCCCACAGGGTAATCTACAATGAGCAGTTCTTC.

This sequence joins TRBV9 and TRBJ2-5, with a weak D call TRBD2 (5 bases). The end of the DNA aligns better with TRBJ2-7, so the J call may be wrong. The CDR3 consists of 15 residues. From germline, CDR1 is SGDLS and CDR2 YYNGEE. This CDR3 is CASSVGGLSSYEQYF. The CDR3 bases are TGTGCCAGCAGCGTAGGAGGGTTGAGCTCCTACGAGCAGTACTTC.

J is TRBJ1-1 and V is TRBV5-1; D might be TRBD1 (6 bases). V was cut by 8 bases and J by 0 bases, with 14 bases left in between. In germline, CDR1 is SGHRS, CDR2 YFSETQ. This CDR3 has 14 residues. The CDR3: CASQQGLMNTEAFF. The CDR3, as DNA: TGCGCCAGTCAACAGGGCCTCATGAACACTGAAGCTTTCTTT.

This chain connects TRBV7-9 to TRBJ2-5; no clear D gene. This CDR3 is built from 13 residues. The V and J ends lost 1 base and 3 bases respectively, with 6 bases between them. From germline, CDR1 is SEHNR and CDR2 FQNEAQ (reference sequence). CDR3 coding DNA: TGTGCCAGCAGCTTAGATCTAGAAGAGACCCAGTACTTC. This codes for CASSLDLEETQYF.

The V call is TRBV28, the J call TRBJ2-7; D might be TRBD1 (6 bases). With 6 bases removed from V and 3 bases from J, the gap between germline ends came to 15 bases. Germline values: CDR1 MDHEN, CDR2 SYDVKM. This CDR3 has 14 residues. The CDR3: CASRGAGPFYEQYF. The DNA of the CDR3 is TGTGCCAGCAGGGGGGCTGGCCCCTTCTACGAGCAGTACTTC. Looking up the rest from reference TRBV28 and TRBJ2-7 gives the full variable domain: DVKVTQSSRYLVKRTGEKVFLECVQDMDHENMFWYRQDPGLGLRLIYFSYDVKMKEKGDIPEGYSVSREKKERFSLILESASTNQTSMYLCASRGAGPFYEQYFGPGTRLTVT.

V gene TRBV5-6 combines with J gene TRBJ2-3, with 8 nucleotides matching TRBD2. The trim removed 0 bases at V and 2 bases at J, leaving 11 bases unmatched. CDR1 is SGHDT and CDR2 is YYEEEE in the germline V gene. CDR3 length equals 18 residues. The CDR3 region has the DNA TGTGCCAGCAGCTTGGTTAGTTTTGCGGGGGGACCCACAGATACGCAGTATTTT. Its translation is CASSLVSFAGGPTDTQYF.

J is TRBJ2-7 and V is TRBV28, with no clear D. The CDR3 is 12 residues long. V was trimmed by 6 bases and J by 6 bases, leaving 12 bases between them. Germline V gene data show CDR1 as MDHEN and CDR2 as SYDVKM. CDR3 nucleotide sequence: TGTGCCAGCAGCAACGAACTCTTCGAGCAGTACTTC. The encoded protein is CASSNELFEQYF.

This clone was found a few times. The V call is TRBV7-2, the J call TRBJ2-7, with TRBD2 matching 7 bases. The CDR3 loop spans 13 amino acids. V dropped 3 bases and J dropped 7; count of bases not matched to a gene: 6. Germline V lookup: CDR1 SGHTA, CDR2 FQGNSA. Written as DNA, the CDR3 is TGTGCCAGCAGCTTCGGCGGGAGTAAGGAGCAGTACTTC. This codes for CASSFGGSKEQYF.

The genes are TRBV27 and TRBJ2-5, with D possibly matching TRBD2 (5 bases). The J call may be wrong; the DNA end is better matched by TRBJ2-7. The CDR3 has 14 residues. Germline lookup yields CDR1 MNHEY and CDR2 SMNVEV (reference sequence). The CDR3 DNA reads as TGTGCCAGCAGCCCTCGAGGGCTTTTCTACGAGCAGTACTTC. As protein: CASSPRGLFYEQYF.

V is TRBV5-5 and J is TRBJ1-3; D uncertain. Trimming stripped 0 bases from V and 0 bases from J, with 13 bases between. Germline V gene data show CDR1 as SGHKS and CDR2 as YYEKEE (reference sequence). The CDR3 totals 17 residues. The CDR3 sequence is CASSLDGSINSGNTIYF. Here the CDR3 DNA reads TGTGCCAGCAGCTTGGACGGCTCCATCAACTCTGGAAACACCATATATTTT.

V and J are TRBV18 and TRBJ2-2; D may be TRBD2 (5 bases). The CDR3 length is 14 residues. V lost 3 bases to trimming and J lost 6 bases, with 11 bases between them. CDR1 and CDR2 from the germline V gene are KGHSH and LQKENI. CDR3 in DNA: TGTGCCAGCTCACCGGGGAGAGCCCCCGGGGAGCTGTTTTTT. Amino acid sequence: CASSPGRAPGELFF.

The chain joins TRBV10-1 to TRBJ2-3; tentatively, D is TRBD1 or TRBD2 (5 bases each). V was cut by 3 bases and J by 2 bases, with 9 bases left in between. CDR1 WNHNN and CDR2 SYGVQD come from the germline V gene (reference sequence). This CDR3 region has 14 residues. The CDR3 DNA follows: TGCGCCAGCAGTGATGGGGGAGCCACAGATACGCAGTATTTT. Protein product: CASSDGGATDTQYF.

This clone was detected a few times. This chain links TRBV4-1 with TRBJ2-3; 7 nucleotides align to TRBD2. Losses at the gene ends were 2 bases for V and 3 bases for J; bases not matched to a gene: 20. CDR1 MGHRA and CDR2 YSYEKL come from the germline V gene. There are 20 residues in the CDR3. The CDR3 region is CASSQRWAGTRGSGTDTQYF. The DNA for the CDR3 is TGCGCCAGCAGCCAAAGATGGGCAGGGACCCGGGGTAGCGGGACAGATACGCAGTATTTT.

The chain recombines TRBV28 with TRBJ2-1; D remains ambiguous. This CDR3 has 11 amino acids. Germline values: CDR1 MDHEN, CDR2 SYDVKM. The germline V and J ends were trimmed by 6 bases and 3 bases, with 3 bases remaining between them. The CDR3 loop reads CASRRYNEQFF. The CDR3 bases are TGTGCCAGCAGGCGCTACAATGAGCAGTTCTTC. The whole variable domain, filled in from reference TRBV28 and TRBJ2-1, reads DVKVTQSSRYLVKRTGEKVFLECVQDMDHENMFWYRQDPGLGLRLIYFSYDVKMKEKGDIPEGYSVSREKKERFSLILESASTNQTSMYLCASRRYNEQFFGPGTRLTVL.

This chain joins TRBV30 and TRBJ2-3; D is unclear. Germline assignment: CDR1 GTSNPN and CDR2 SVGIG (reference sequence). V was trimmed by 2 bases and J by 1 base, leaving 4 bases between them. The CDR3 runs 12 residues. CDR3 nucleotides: TGTGCCTGGAGTTACGGCACAGATACGCAGTATTTT. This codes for CAWSYGTDTQYF.

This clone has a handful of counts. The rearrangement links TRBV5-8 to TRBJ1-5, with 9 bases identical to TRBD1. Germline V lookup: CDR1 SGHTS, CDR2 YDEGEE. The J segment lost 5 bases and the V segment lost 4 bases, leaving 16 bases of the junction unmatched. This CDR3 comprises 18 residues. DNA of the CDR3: TGTGCCAGCAGCCTGATTTCTATTAGGGACAGGGATGATCAGCCCCAGCATTTT. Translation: CASSLISIRDRDDQPQHF.

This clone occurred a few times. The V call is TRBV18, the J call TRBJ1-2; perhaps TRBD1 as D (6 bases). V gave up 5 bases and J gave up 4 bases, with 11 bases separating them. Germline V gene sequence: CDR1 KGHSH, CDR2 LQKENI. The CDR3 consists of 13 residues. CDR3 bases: TGTGCCAGCTCATCCGGACAGAGCTATGGCTACACCTTC. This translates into CASSSGQSYGYTF.

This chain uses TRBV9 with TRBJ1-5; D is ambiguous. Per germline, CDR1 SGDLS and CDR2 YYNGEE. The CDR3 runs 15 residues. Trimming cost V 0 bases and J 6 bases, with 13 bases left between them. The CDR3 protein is CASSVDGRPRQPQHF. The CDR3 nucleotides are TGTGCCAGCAGCGTAGACGGAAGACCTCGTCAGCCCCAGCATTTT. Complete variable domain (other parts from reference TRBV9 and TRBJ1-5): DSGVTQTPKHLITATGQRVTLRCSPRSGDLSVYWYQQSLDQGLQFLIQYYNGEERAKGNILERFSAQQFPDLHSELNLSSLELGDSALYFCASSVDGRPRQPQHFGDGTRLSIL.

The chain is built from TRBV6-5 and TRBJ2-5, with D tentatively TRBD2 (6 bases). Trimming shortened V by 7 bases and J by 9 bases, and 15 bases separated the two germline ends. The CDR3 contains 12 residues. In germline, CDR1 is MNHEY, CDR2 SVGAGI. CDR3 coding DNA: TGTGCCAGCAAAACGGAGGGTTTTCCCCAGTACTTC. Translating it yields CASKTEGFPQYF.

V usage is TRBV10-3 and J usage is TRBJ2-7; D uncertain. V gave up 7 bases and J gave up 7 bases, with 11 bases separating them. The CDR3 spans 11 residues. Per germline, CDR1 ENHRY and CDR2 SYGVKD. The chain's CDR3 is CAIMKGGEQYF. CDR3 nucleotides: TGTGCCATCATGAAGGGCGGAGAGCAGTACTTC.